This is a list of T cell receptor beta chains from one sample in a study of cytomegalovirus exposure and HLA in healthy donors. The repertoire was sequenced with immunoSEQ multiplex PCR; TCRdb's copy has only in-frame clones and lacks some. The repertoire has 100,000 to 150,000 clones, about 74% of them found once; the top ten carry around 6.6%. The sequenced sample was PBMCs. These receptors all stem from a man aged 35-49 years in good health and CMV-seropositive. Both conserved end residues are part of each CDR3. D genes are given only for firm matches. Not all rows give a size; the values are once, few, many and, for expanded clones, a class.

.,TRBD2,TRBV29-1,TRBJ2-1,TGCAGCGTTGCCCCTAGCGGGGGGACGCCCTACAATGAGCAGTTCTTC,CSVAPSGGTPYNEQFF
.,TRBD1,TRBV7-9,TRBJ2-5,TGTGCCAGCAGCCGACCGAACAGGGGGATGGAGACCCAGTACTTC,CASSRPNRGMETQYF
once,TRBD2,TRBV28,TRBJ2-7,TGTGCCAGCAGTTTAACCGGGACTAGCGGGAGGCGGGGGGAGCGCGAGCAGTACTTC,CASSLTGTSGRRGEREQYF
few,TRBD2,TRBV19,TRBJ2-2,TGTGCCAGTAGTATAGGAAGCGGGGATCTTAAGGGCACCGGGGAGCTGTTTTTT,CASSIGSGDLKGTGELFF
once,.,TRBV7-9,TRBJ2-2,TGTGCCAGCAGCTTATCCACAGGGTCCCCGGGCACCGGGGAGCTGTTTTTT,CASSLSTGSPGTGELFF
.,.,TRBV19,TRBJ1-1,TGTGCCAGTAGTACTCCAGGGGTTACTGAAGCTTTCTTT,CASSTPGVTEAFF
.,.,TRBV6-1,TRBJ2-1,TGTGCCAGCGTCAAGGGGATTGGATCCAATGAGCAGTTCTTC,CASVKGIGSNEQFF
once,TRBD1,TRBV5-1,TRBJ1-3,TGCGCCAGCAGCTTGGAGCCAGGGGGCGTTGGAAACACCATATATTTT,CASSLEPGGVGNTIYF
.,.,TRBV28,TRBJ1-1,TGTGCCAGCAGTTTATCGGGTCAATACACTGAAGCTTTCTTT,CASSLSGQYTEAFF
.,.,TRBV5-1,TRBJ2-7,TGCGCCAGCAGCCCGAACCAGGCGGACACCGCTTACGAGCAGTACTTC,CASSPNQADTAYEQYF
.,.,TRBV27,TRBJ2-5,TGTGCCAGCAGTAGACAGGACCCAGGGGGGGAGACCCAGTACTTC,CASSRQDPGGETQYF
.,.,TRBV2,TRBJ2-5,TGTGCCAGCAGTGAGCAGGGCCCAACGCGATCCCAGTACTTC,CASSEQGPTRSQYF
.,TRBD1,TRBV5-1,TRBJ2-4,TGCGCCAGCAGCCACGAAGGGGGCCTAGCCAAAAACATTCAGTACTTC,CASSHEGGLAKNIQYF
.,TRBD1,TRBV5-4,TRBJ2-3,TGTGCCAGCAGCCAACACCAGGGGGCAGGGGATACGCAGTATTTT,CASSQHQGAGDTQYF
.,.,TRBV9,TRBJ2-3,TGTGCCAGCAGCGTACAACTAGGAGATACGCAGTATTTT,CASSVQLGDTQYF
once,.,TRBV5-6,TRBJ2-5,TGTGCCAGCAGCTTGGTAGCACCCAGTGCGACCCAGTACTTC,CASSLVAPSATQYF
once,.,TRBV14,TRBJ2-2,TGTGCCAGCAGCCTCATGGGACATACCAACACCGGGGAGCTGTTTTTT,CASSLMGHTNTGELFF
.,TRBD2,TRBV9,TRBJ2-7,TGTGCCAGCAGCGTCGGGACTAGCGACTCCTACGAGCAGTACTTC,CASSVGTSDSYEQYF
.,.,TRBV28,TRBJ1-2,TGTGCCAGCAGTTTATTGGGCCTCCCGGGAGGCTACACCTTC,CASSLLGLPGGYTF
.,.,TRBV5-1,TRBJ2-3,TGCGCCAGCAGCTTGGTCGGCGGTTGGGGGCTCCCCGATACGCAGTATTTT,CASSLVGGWGLPDTQYF
.,.,TRBV28,TRBJ2-7,TGTGCCAGCAGTTTAGGGATCGGGATTTTCTACGAGCAGTACTTC,CASSLGIGIFYEQYF
.,.,TRBV7-9,TRBJ1-1,TGTGCCAGCAGCGAACCAGGGGAATGGCCCCACACTGAAGCTTTCTTT,CASSEPGEWPHTEAFF
.,TRBD1,TRBV19,TRBJ2-3,TGTGCCACCGACGACAGGGTCACTAGCACAGATACGCAGTATTTT,CATDDRVTSTDTQYF
once,.,TRBV5-1,TRBJ2-1,TGCGCCAGCAGCCCGGCAGGGTATGAGCAGTTCTTC,CASSPAGYEQFF
.,.,TRBV18,TRBJ1-3,TGTGCCAGCTCACCAAGCGTGAGCTCTGGAAACACCATATATTTT,CASSPSVSSGNTIYF
.,.,TRBV29-1,TRBJ2-1,TGCAGCGTTGGTGATGGGGACATGTACAATGAGCAGTTCTTC,CSVGDGDMYNEQFF
few,.,TRBV11-1,TRBJ1-1,TGTGCCAGCAGCGACGGGAGGGGGGCCAGCACTGAAGCTTTCTTT,CASSDGRGASTEAFF
.,TRBD2,TRBV2,TRBJ2-2,TGTGCCAGCAGTCTCCGGGGGGGCGGCACCGGGGAGCTGTTTTTT,CASSLRGGGTGELFF
.,.,TRBV6-5,TRBJ1-5,TGTGCCAGCAGTACGGGCCGGGGAGGCAATCAGCCCCAGCATTTT,CASSTGRGGNQPQHF
few,.,TRBV2,TRBJ2-2,TGTGCCAGCAGTGCGAATAGAGAGACCGGGGAGCTGTTTTTT,CASSANRETGELFF
.,TRBD1,TRBV30,TRBJ1-1,TGTGCCTGGAGCCACGACAGGGACCCCTCCGGAGCTTTCTTT,CAWSHDRDPSGAFF
.,.,TRBV7-9,TRBJ2-3,TGTGCCAGCAGCTTCTCGTCTGGGGGCGATACGCAGTATTTT,CASSFSSGGDTQYF
.,.,TRBV10-3,TRBJ1-1,TGTGCCATCAGTCAGGGTGGCACTGAAGCTTTCTTT,CAISQGGTEAFF
many,.,TRBV7-2,TRBJ1-1,TGTGCCAGCAGCCCAACAGGGACCGCTGAAGCTTTCTTT,CASSPTGTAEAFF
.,.,TRBV5-1,TRBJ2-1,TGCGCCAGCAGCTTGGATTTTACAGGTAGCTCCTACAATGAGCAGTTCTTC,CASSLDFTGSSYNEQFF
.,.,TRBV11-1,TRBJ1-1,TGTGCCAGCAGCTTAGCTGTGGCAATGAACACTGAAGCTTTCTTT,CASSLAVAMNTEAFF
.,.,TRBV15,TRBJ1-1,TGTGCCACCAGAGGGATTGGAGGGAACACTGAAGCTTTCTTT,CATRGIGGNTEAFF